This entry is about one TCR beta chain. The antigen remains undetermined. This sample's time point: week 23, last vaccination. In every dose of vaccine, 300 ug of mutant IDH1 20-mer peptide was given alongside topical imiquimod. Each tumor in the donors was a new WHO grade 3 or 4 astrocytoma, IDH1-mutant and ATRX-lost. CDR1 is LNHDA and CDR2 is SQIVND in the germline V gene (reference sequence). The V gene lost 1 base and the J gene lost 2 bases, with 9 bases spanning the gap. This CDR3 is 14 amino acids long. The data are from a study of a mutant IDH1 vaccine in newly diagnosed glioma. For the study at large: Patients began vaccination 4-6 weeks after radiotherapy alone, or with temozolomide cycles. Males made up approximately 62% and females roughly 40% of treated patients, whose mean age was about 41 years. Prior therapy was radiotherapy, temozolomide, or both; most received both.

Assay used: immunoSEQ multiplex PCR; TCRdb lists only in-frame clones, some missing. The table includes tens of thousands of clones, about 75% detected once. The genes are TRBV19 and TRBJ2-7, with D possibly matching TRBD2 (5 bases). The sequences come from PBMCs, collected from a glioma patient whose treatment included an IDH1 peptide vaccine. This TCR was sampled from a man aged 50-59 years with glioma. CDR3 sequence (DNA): TGTGCCAGTAGTATAGGAGGGCCGACCTACGAGCAGTACTTC. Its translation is CASSIGGPTYEQYF.